Here is one TCR beta chain with its context. The CDR3 contains 14 residues. V gave up 5 bases and J gave up 7 bases; unmatched junction bases: 7. From germline, CDR1 is SGHAT and CDR2 FQDESV (reference sequence). This record comes from a study of blood T cell repertoires in COVID-19. Overall study context: Some COVID-19 samples were acute and others convalescent; all came from the United States, Italy and Spain.

Study processing details: Estimated nucleated cell counts came from reference gene primer amplification. Produced via immunoSEQ multiplex PCR; TCRdb's table is partial and in-frame only. Clone size and V and J calls were adopted from that table, with D and trimming inferred from the DNA. The table has 150,000 to 180,000 clones, more than 80% seen once. V and J are TRBV11-1 and TRBJ1-2; 10 bases are a match to TRBD1. This clonotype originated in a man aged 50-59 years with acute or convalescent COVID-19. The source material was peripheral blood. The CDR3 here is CASSPGQGRSGYTF. The CDR3, as DNA: TGTGCCAGCAGCCCGGGACAGGGGAGAAGTGGCTACACCTTC.